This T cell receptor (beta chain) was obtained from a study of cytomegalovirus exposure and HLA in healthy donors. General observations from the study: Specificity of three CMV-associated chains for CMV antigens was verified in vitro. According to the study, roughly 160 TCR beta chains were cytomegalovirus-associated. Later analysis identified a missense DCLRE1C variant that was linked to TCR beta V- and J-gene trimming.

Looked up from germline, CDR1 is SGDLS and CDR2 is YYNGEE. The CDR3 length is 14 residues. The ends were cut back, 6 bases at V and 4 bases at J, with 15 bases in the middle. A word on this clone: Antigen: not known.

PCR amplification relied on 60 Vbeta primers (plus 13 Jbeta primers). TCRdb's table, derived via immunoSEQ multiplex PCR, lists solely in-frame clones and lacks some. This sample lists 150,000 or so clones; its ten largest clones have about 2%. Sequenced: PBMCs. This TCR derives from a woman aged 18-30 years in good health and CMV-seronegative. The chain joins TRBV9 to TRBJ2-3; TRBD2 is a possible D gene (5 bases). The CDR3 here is CASTSASNADTQYF. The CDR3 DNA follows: TGTGCCAGCACATCGGCTAGCAACGCAGATACGCAGTATTTT.